A selection of T cell receptor beta chains follows, all from one sample in a study of blood T cell repertoires in COVID-19. Data came from immunoSEQ multiplex PCR; TCRdb stores just in-frame clones and leaves some out. This sample has about 190,000 clones; over 75% occur once, and the top ten carry roughly an eighth. The specimen sequenced was peripheral blood. Receptors originate from a woman in her fifties or sixties with acute or convalescent COVID-19. Both conserved end residues are part of each CDR3. The D gene is left open where the match is weak. Expanded clones get a size class; other rows say once, few or many, or leave the size out.

j_call | d_call | v_call | clone_size | cdr3_aa | cdr3_nt
TRBJ2-5 | . | TRBV5-1 | . | CASSPAGNQETQYF | TGCGCCAGCAGCCCCGCAGGGAACCAAGAGACCCAGTACTTC
TRBJ2-7 | . | TRBV28 | . | CASLRGTYEQYF | TGTGCAAGTCTAAGGGGAACCTACGAGCAGTACTTC
TRBJ2-2 | . | TRBV28 | few | CASSLNAAGELFF | TGTGCCAGCAGTTTAAACGCGGCCGGGGAGCTGTTTTTT
TRBJ1-2 | TRBD1 | TRBV28 | . | CASSDRAYYGYTF | TGTGCCAGCAGTGACAGGGCCTACTATGGCTACACCTTC
TRBJ2-7 | TRBD1 | TRBV10-3 | . | CAIREPGTGFSYEQYF | TGTGCCATCAGGGAGCCCGGGACAGGGTTCTCCTACGAGCAGTACTTC
TRBJ1-6 | TRBD1 | TRBV9 | many | CASSVGTGLGSPLHF | TGTGCCAGCAGCGTCGGGACAGGCCTCGGTTCACCCCTCCACTTT
TRBJ2-7 | . | TRBV6-6 | . | CASSYPEAGYEQYF | TGTGCCAGCAGTTACCCGGAGGCGGGATACGAGCAGTACTTC
TRBJ2-4 | . | TRBV5-1 | once | CASSPSTLAKNIQYF | TGCGCCAGCAGCCCTTCGACATTAGCCAAAAACATTCAGTACTTC
TRBJ1-4 | . | TRBV5-6 | . | CASSSLGVRATNEKLFF | TGTGCCAGCAGCTCCCTCGGTGTCCGTGCAACTAATGAAAAACTGTTTTTT
TRBJ1-1 | TRBD1 | TRBV24-1 | . | CATSDSQGAGTEAFF | TGTGCCACCAGTGACTCCCAGGGGGCGGGCACTGAAGCTTTCTTT
TRBJ1-3 | . | TRBV12-3/TRBV12-4 | . | CASTPYLNTIYF | TGTGCCAGCACCCCGTATCTAAACACCATATATTTT
TRBJ2-7 | TRBD2 | TRBV5-5 | . | CASSLGTSGRAYEQYF | TGTGCCAGCAGTCTGGGGACTAGCGGGAGGGCCTACGAGCAGTACTTC
TRBJ2-1 | TRBD1 | TRBV18 | . | CASSAPGQGPRGEQFF | TGTGCCAGCTCAGCCCCGGGACAGGGGCCGCGGGGTGAGCAGTTCTTC
TRBJ1-3 | . | TRBV5-6 | . | CASSLLGGTEGNTIYF | TGTGCCAGCAGTCTGTTGGGGGGTACAGAAGGAAACACCATATATTTT
TRBJ2-7 | TRBD1 | TRBV28 | . | CASSATGTGLHEQYF | TGTGCCAGCAGCGCGACCGGGACAGGGCTCCACGAGCAGTACTTC
TRBJ2-5 | . | TRBV3-1/TRBV3-2 | . | CASSQRRQYQETQYF | TGTGCCAGCAGCCAACGTAGACAGTACCAAGAGACCCAGTACTTC
TRBJ2-4 | . | TRBV20-1 | . | CSASVSARTIAKNIQYF | TGCAGTGCTAGTGTCTCGGCTAGAACCATAGCCAAAAACATTCAGTACTTC
TRBJ2-7 | TRBD1 | TRBV10-3 | . | CATSPGTVDYEQYF | TGTGCCACATCCCCTGGGACAGTGGACTACGAGCAGTACTTC
TRBJ1-1 | . | TRBV6-5 | . | CASRAQGNTEAFF | TGTGCCAGCAGGGCACAGGGGAACACTGAAGCTTTCTTT
TRBJ2-3 | . | TRBV10-3 | . | CAISDSTDTQYF | TGTGCCATCAGTGACTCGACAGATACGCAGTATTTT
TRBJ1-2 | . | TRBV19 | once | CASSPNLGPGANYGYTF | TGTGCCAGTAGTCCTAATCTCGGACCCGGGGCTAACTATGGCTACACCTTC
TRBJ2-7 | . | TRBV5-1 | . | CASSLDRGYEQYF | TGCGCCAGCAGCTTGGACCGGGGCTACGAGCAGTACTTC
TRBJ1-1 | . | TRBV7-2 | few | CASSSSYRDLRTEAFF | TGTGCCAGCAGCTCCTCCTACAGGGATCTGCGGACTGAAGCTTTCTTT
TRBJ2-1 | TRBD2 | TRBV7-8 | . | CASSLLGGRSSYNEQFF | TGTGCCAGCAGCTTATTGGGCGGGAGGAGCTCCTACAATGAGCAGTTCTTC
TRBJ1-3 | TRBD1 | TRBV5-7 | . | CASSLVTLGRGQGNTIYF | TGTGCCAGCAGCTTGGTGACACTCGGTAGGGGACAGGGAAACACCATATATTTT
TRBJ1-5 | . | TRBV25-1 | few | CASSSRVGQPQHF | TGTGCCAGCAGTTCACGGGTCGGGCAGCCCCAGCATTTT
TRBJ2-7 | . | TRBV5-8 | . | CASSLAVAGIYEQYF | TGTGCCAGCAGCTTGGCCGTTGCAGGAATCTACGAGCAGTACTTC
TRBJ2-1 | TRBD2 | TRBV6-5 | . | CASSIWTSQNEQFF | TGTGCCAGCAGTATCTGGACTAGCCAAAATGAGCAGTTCTTC
TRBJ2-7 | . | TRBV7-2 | few | CASSLSGSGAGTSYEQYF | TGTGCCAGCAGCTTATCTGGATCGGGAGCAGGAACCTCCTACGAGCAGTACTTC
TRBJ2-2 | . | TRBV5-1 | . | CASSFGGRVAGELFF | TGCGCCAGCAGCTTCGGGGGGCGCGTGGCCGGGGAGCTGTTTTTT
TRBJ1-5 | . | TRBV27 | . | CATRIGRNQPQHF | TGTGCCACCCGCATCGGGAGGAATCAGCCCCAGCATTTT
TRBJ2-5 | . | TRBV5-1 | few | CASSLGSGQETQYF | TGCGCCAGCAGCTTAGGTAGCGGTCAAGAGACCCAGTACTTC
TRBJ1-2 | TRBD1 | TRBV14 | . | CASSPAGGGFGYTF | TGTGCCAGCAGCCCGGCGGGAGGGGGCTTCGGCTACACCTTC
TRBJ1-4 | . | TRBV28 | . | CASSPTGTTTNEKLFF | TGTGCCAGCAGTCCAACCGGGACAACAACTAATGAAAAACTGTTTTTT
TRBJ2-4 | . | TRBV29-1 | . | CSVEDTAGIQYF | TGCAGCGTTGAAGACACAGCGGGCATTCAGTACTTC
TRBJ2-3 | TRBD1 | TRBV11-2 | . | CASSSGTGGTDTQYF | TGTGCCAGCAGTTCCGGGACAGGGGGCACAGATACGCAGTATTTT
TRBJ2-7 | TRBD2 | TRBV2 | . | CASSLAGGPYEQYF | TGTGCCAGCAGTCTAGCGGGAGGGCCCTACGAGCAGTACTTC
TRBJ2-1 | TRBD2 | TRBV5-6 | . | CASGDLAELYNEQFF | TGTGCCAGCGGAGATCTAGCGGAGCTCTACAATGAGCAGTTCTTC
TRBJ2-1 | . | TRBV7-2 | few | CASNSSPHNSRIF | TGTGCCAGCAACTCTAGCCCCCACAATTCTAGGATCTTC
TRBJ1-4 | TRBD1 | TRBV19 | . | CASSINRGRNEKLFF | TGTGCCAGTAGTATTAACAGGGGGCGGAATGAAAAACTGTTTTTT
TRBJ2-7 | TRBD2 | TRBV27 | . | CASSTVSGGEQYF | TGTGCCAGCAGTACCGTGTCGGGAGGCGAGCAGTACTTC
TRBJ2-1 | TRBD1 | TRBV18 | . | CASTPGQGEEQFF | TGTGCCAGCACCCCCGGACAGGGCGAAGAGCAGTTCTTC
TRBJ2-7 | TRBD2 | TRBV5-6 | once | CASSLAGTSGLFYEQYF | TGTGCCAGCAGCTTGGCCGGGACTAGCGGATTATTTTACGAGCAGTACTTC
TRBJ1-3 | TRBD1 | TRBV2 | . | CASRGTGAGNTIYF | TGTGCCAGCAGGGGAACAGGGGCTGGAAACACCATATATTTT
TRBJ2-7 | TRBD1 | TRBV18 | . | CASSPTGIGNEQYF | TGTGCCAGCTCACCGACAGGGATCGGGAACGAGCAGTACTTC
TRBJ2-1 | . | TRBV5-4 | . | CASSLGLSSYNEQFF | TGTGCCAGCAGCTTGGGACTTAGCTCCTACAATGAGCAGTTCTTC
TRBJ2-1 | TRBD1 | TRBV18 | . | CASSRDRGAINEQFF | TGTGCCAGCTCAAGGGACAGGGGCGCGATCAATGAGCAGTTCTTC
TRBJ2-7 | . | TRBV3-1/TRBV3-2 | . | CASSQDAGAEQYF | TGTGCCAGCAGCCAAGATGCGGGGGCCGAGCAGTACTTC
TRBJ2-3 | TRBD2 | TRBV9 | few | CASSVDGTSGSPYTDTQYF | TGTGCCAGCAGCGTAGATGGGACTAGCGGGAGCCCTTACACAGATACGCAGTATTTT
TRBJ2-4 | . | TRBV29-1 | . | CSVQGVLTGEGDIQYF | TGCAGCGTTCAAGGGGTACTGACAGGGGAGGGTGACATTCAGTACTTC
TRBJ2-7 | TRBD2 | TRBV5-6 | . | CASSLRYSGSEQYF | TGTGCCAGCAGCTTGCGGTACAGCGGGAGCGAGCAGTACTTC
TRBJ1-4 | . | TRBV30 | . | CAWSVLGSQFGVGLNEKLFF | TGTGCCTGGAGTGTCCTCGGGAGTCAGTTTGGGGTCGGCCTTAATGAAAAACTGTTTTTT
TRBJ1-3 | . | TRBV6-6 | . | CASRSDRSGNTIYF | TGTGCCAGCAGATCAGACAGGAGTGGAAACACCATATATTTT
TRBJ2-3 | TRBD1 | TRBV25-1 | once | CASSITGGGRDTQYF | TGTGCCAGCAGTATTACAGGGGGAGGAAGGGATACGCAGTATTTT